This is a list of T cell receptor beta chains from one sample in a study of blood T cell repertoires in COVID-19. Assay: immunoSEQ multiplex PCR; the TCRdb copy retains only in-frame clones and omits some. The sample has approximately 240,000 clones; roughly 82% are singletons. Input material: peripheral blood. Receptors were obtained from a woman in her 40s who had recovered from COVID-19. The CDR3 runs from the conserved cysteine through the conserved F or W. D genes are given only for firm matches. A row's size may be missing; if present it is once, few, many or a size class.

d_call,clone_size,v_call,j_call,cdr3_aa,cdr3_nt
-,once,TRBV11-3,TRBJ2-7,CASSLGPGFAYEQYF,TGTGCCAGCAGCTTAGGGCCGGGGTTCGCCTACGAGCAGTACTTC
TRBD1,few,TRBV7-2,TRBJ1-2,CASSLKTGVEVYTF,TGTGCCAGCAGCTTAAAGACAGGGGTGGAGGTCTACACCTTC
TRBD1,-,TRBV19,TRBJ1-4,CASSMLGQTNEKLFF,TGTGCCAGTAGTATGTTGGGACAGACAAATGAAAAACTGTTTTTT
TRBD1,-,TRBV7-6,TRBJ1-2,CASSLGQGPLYGYTF,TGTGCCAGCAGCTTAGGACAGGGGCCTTTATATGGCTACACCTTC
-,-,TRBV7-2,TRBJ1-2,CASSSRAANYGYTF,TGTGCCAGCAGCTCCAGGGCCGCTAACTATGGCTACACCTTC
-,-,TRBV6-1,TRBJ1-4,CASSEVGRDKKLFF,TGTGCCAGCAGTGAAGTGGGGCGAGATAAAAAACTGTTTTTT
-,-,TRBV12-3/TRBV12-4,TRBJ1-1,CASSPLSYTEAFF,TGTGCCAGCAGTCCCCTTTCTTATACTGAAGCTTTCTTT
-,many,TRBV19,TRBJ2-2,CASSNYVNTGELFF,TGTGCCAGTAGCAACTACGTGAACACCGGGGAGCTGTTTTTT
-,-,TRBV7-2,TRBJ2-5,CASSSGSSLQETQYF,TGTGCCAGCAGCTCCGGGTCGTCGCTCCAAGAGACCCAGTACTTC
-,-,TRBV7-6,TRBJ2-7,CASSPAVEGGSYEQYF,TGTGCCAGCAGCCCAGCCGTAGAGGGGGGGTCCTACGAGCAGTACTTC
-,-,TRBV28,TRBJ1-5,CASSLFGGDGGGQPQHF,TGTGCCAGCAGTTTATTCGGAGGGGACGGCGGAGGTCAGCCCCAGCATTTT
-,-,TRBV2,TRBJ2-3,CASSAPTSTDTQYF,TGTGCCAGCAGTGCCCCGACTAGCACAGATACGCAGTATTTT
-,-,TRBV27,TRBJ1-6,CASSLGMTNLFNSPLHF,TGTGCCAGCAGTTTAGGTATGACAAACTTATTTAATTCACCCCTCCACTTT
-,-,TRBV6-2/TRBV6-3,TRBJ1-1,CASSYIGAPEAFF,TGTGCCAGCAGTTACATAGGGGCGCCTGAAGCTTTCTTT
-,-,TRBV4-1,TRBJ1-4,CASSQGTSTNEKLFF,TGCGCCAGCAGCCAGGGGACAAGTACTAATGAAAAACTGTTTTTT
TRBD2,-,TRBV19,TRBJ2-2,CASSRPIRAGGPGELFF,TGTGCCAGTAGCCGACCAATTCGAGCGGGGGGGCCCGGGGAGCTGTTTTTT
-,-,TRBV5-1,TRBJ1-1,CASSLTGSEAFF,TGCGCCAGCAGCTTGACAGGGAGTGAAGCTTTCTTT
-,-,TRBV28,TRBJ2-7,CASSLYSGGGSHYEQYF,TGTGCCAGCAGTTTATACTCTGGGGGAGGTTCCCACTACGAGCAGTACTTC
-,-,TRBV7-9,TRBJ1-1,CASTAGRNTEAFF,TGTGCCAGCACCGCAGGAAGGAACACTGAAGCTTTCTTT
TRBD2,-,TRBV7-9,TRBJ2-3,CASSSLAGGTDTQYF,TGTGCCAGCAGCTCGCTAGCGGGGGGAACAGATACGCAGTATTTT
-,few,TRBV7-2,TRBJ1-1,CASSLVEGSTEAFF,TGTGCCAGCAGCTTAGTGGAGGGCAGCACTGAAGCTTTCTTT
-,-,TRBV7-2,TRBJ2-7,CASSLVRLSASSSSYEQYF,TGTGCCAGCAGCTTAGTCCGACTATCGGCGTCCTCGAGCTCCTACGAGCAGTACTTC
-,-,TRBV7-2,TRBJ1-3,CASRPGTSGNTIYF,TGTGCCAGCAGGCCGGGGACATCCGGAAACACCATATATTTT
-,-,TRBV11-2,TRBJ1-6,CASSLGAQVSPLHF,TGTGCCAGCAGCTTAGGGGCCCAGGTGTCACCCCTCCACTTT
-,few,TRBV19,TRBJ1-1,CASQPEGESDTEAFF,TGTGCCAGTCAGCCCGAGGGTGAGTCAGACACTGAAGCTTTCTTT
TRBD1,-,TRBV6-6,TRBJ2-7,CASRGRQGLEQYF,TGTGCCAGCAGGGGACGACAGGGGCTTGAGCAGTACTTC
-,-,TRBV14,TRBJ2-2,CASSGLTGTGELFF,TGTGCCAGCAGCGGACTTACTGGTACCGGGGAGCTGTTTTTT
TRBD1,-,TRBV13,TRBJ2-1,CASSLTGTGYNEQFF,TGTGCCAGCAGCTTAACCGGGACAGGATACAATGAGCAGTTCTTC
-,-,TRBV7-2,TRBJ2-5,CASSSRDLETQYF,TGTGCCAGCAGCTCCCGGGACTTGGAGACCCAGTACTTC
-,-,TRBV6-6,TRBJ2-3,CASSYSIAVSTDTQYF,TGTGCCAGCAGTTACTCGATAGCAGTAAGCACAGATACGCAGTATTTT
TRBD1,-,TRBV12-3/TRBV12-4,TRBJ1-2,CASSRQGGYTF,TGTGCCAGCAGTCGACAGGGAGGATACACCTTC